The present T cell receptor beta chain was sequenced within a study of T-cell reconstitution after alpha-beta-depleted transplantation in children (dated by TCRdb to about 2016). With respect to the entire study: T-cell immune reconstitution after TCRalphabeta/CD19-depleted allogeneic hematopoietic cell transplantation in children was quantitatively tracked in the study by means of TCR repertoire profiling. The paper's findings and limits, for the study overall: The apparently early alphabetaT-cell count recovery about two months after transplant was reportedly dependent on only several hundred rapidly expanded clones derived from non-depleted graft cells. Hyperexpanded clone frequencies declined over subsequent months; after one year, T-cell counts and TCRbeta diversity were mostly attributed to newly produced T cells. In some patients, high TCRbeta diversity at day 60 was attributed to recipient T cells and intrathymic progenitors that had survived conditioning.

This clonotype was picked up a small number of times. The clone's antigen remains unknown. Base qualities were left out, and no much larger clone turns up one base away. The sample's treatment or condition label is to be understood as: allogeneic hematopoietic cell transplantation with graft depleted of TCRalphabeta T cells and CD19 B cells. The children who served as transplant recipients had been given grafts of TCRalphabeta/CD19-depleted allogeneic hematopoietic cells. V is pared back by 5 bases and J by 3 bases, with 13 bases lying between the germline termini. Reading from cysteine to phenylalanine, the CDR3 counts 14 amino acids. The kept DNA is CDR3 alone, 42 bases in frame from the first base. CDR1 SGHVS and CDR2 FNYEAQ were looked up in the germline V gene. Library preparation employed PCR. Instrument used: Illumina HiSeq 2500. Molecular barcoding was employed in the preparation of TCR libraries, with unique molecular identifiers being used to normalize TCRbeta repertoire quantification. TCRdb trimmed the raw reads at Q25, called clones with MiXCR and kept productive beta chains. Each entry is one CDR3 protein sequence, shown with its most common DNA and genes. A total of around 580,000 distinct CDR3 sequences appear in this sample, 20% to 25% of them only once. Roughly an eighth of the sample belongs to the ten largest clones.

The rearrangement joined TRBV7-6 to TRBJ1-2, with a weak D call of TRBD1 (6 bases match). This TCR was recovered from a boy under two years old who had a stem cell transplant for acute myeloid leukemia, so the T cells may come from the graft donor. This sample comprised PBMCs, mostly from graft donor cells, obtained 360 days after TCRalphabeta/CD19-depleted stem cell transplant. The base sequence is TGTGCCAGCAGCCCAAAGGGGGGGCACTATGGCTACACCTTC. Its protein reads: CASSPKGGHYGYTF.